The 15 T cell receptor beta chains in this list originate from one sample, sequenced in a study of OX40 agonist ivuxolimab in advanced cancers. Assay: immunoSEQ multiplex PCR; the TCRdb copy retains only in-frame clones and omits some. Here the sample spans about 16,000 clones, over 75% being singletons. This sample comprised CD4+ or CD8+ T cells sorted from blood, obtained in a trial of the OX40 agonist ivuxolimab. The origin of the receptors is an adult with an advanced solid tumor such as melanoma, head and neck, liver or kidney cancer.

The V call is TRBV7-9, the J call TRBJ2-7; the match to TRBD1 covers 8 bases. The junction had 7 bases not matched to a gene; V was cut back by 6 bases and J by 3 bases. The CDR3 is 14 amino acids. The germline gives CDR1 SEHNR, CDR2 FQNEAQ (reference sequence). The CDR3: CASRDRDLGYEQYF. The CDR3 region has the DNA TGTGCCAGCAGGGACAGGGACTTGGGCTACGAGCAGTACTTC.

The chain uses TRBV7-6 and TRBJ2-7; 14 bases are a match to TRBD2. Germline CDR1 SGHVS, CDR2 FNYEAQ. V lost 5 bases and J lost 5; bases outside the gene matches: 8. This CDR3 is 16 amino acids long. CDR3 sequence: CASSVGTSGSIDEQYF. The DNA for the CDR3 is TGTGCCAGCAGCGTCGGGACTAGCGGGAGTATCGACGAGCAGTACTTC.

CDR3 sequence reads: CSVGTGSGNTIYF. CDR3 nucleotide sequence: TGCAGCGTAGGGACAGGCTCTGGAAACACCATATATTTT. The chain links TRBV29-1 to TRBJ1-3, with 8 bases matching TRBD1. The CDR3 covers 13 residues. Germline V gene lookup returns CDR1 SQVTM and CDR2 ANQGSEA. V lost 6 bases to trimming and J lost 0 bases; unmatched junction nucleotides: 1.

The gene calls are TRBV19 and TRBJ2-2; TRBD2 agrees at 7 bases. CDR1 and CDR2 (germline): LNHDA, SQIVND (reference sequence). CDR3 size: 13 residues. V was pared by 4 bases and J by 6 bases, with 2 bases of the junction left unmatched. The CDR3 here is CASSSGSSGELFF. The DNA for the CDR3 is TGTGCCAGTAGTAGCGGGAGTTCCGGGGAGCTGTTTTTT.

The chain links TRBV13 to TRBJ2-5, with TRBD2 identical over 11 bases. The V segment lost 5 bases and the J segment 5 bases; nucleotides outside the gene matches: 13. The V gene's germline CDR1 is PRHDT and CDR2 FYEKMQ (reference sequence). The CDR3 has 17 amino acids. CDR3 nucleotides: TGTGCCAGCAGCCCACTCCTAGCGGGAGGCCTGGGGGAGACCCAGTACTTC. The encoded protein is CASSPLLAGGLGETQYF.

V is TRBV11-3 and J is TRBJ2-7; unclear D gene. Per germline, CDR1 SGHNT and CDR2 YENEEA. V lost 5 bases, J lost 4 bases, and 15 bases lay in between. The CDR3 spans 14 residues. Here the CDR3 reads CASSVTRVGYEQYF. In DNA form, the CDR3 reads TGTGCCAGCAGCGTAACAAGAGTGGGTTACGAGCAGTACTTC.

The J gene is TRBJ1-4, the V gene TRBV7-2; possibly TRBD1 for D (5 bases). This CDR3 spans 17 amino acids. CDR1 is SGHTA, CDR2 FQGNSA, per germline. V lost 2 bases to trimming and J lost 5 bases, with 18 bases between them. The DNA for the CDR3 is TGTGCCAGCAGCTTAAGGGGAACCAGGGTAGGAAATGAAAAACTGTTTTTT. As protein: CASSLRGTRVGNEKLFF. The whole variable domain, remainder taken from reference TRBV7-2 and TRBJ1-4, is GAGVSQSPSNKVTEKGKDVELRCDPISGHTALYWYRQSLGQGLEFLIYFQGNSAPDKSGLPSDRFSAERTGGSVSTLTIQRTQQEDSAVYLCASSLRGTRVGNEKLFFGSGTQLSVL.

The gene calls are TRBV19 and TRBJ2-7; TRBD1 agrees at 7 bases. Germline V gene lookup returns CDR1 LNHDA and CDR2 SQIVND (reference sequence). J gave up 4 bases and V 5 bases, and 5 bases lay outside the gene matches. CDR3 length equals 13 residues. The CDR3 here is CASSFTGAYEQYF. The DNA of the CDR3 is TGTGCCAGTAGTTTCACAGGGGCGTACGAGCAGTACTTC.

The V and J genes are TRBV7-9 and TRBJ2-3; D possibly matches TRBD1 or TRBD2 (7 bases each). Trimming left V 4 bases short and J 6 bases short, with 23 bases between. The germline V gene encodes CDR1 SEHNR and CDR2 FQNEAQ (reference sequence). This CDR3 has 17 amino acids. CDR3 in DNA: TGTGCCAGCAGCTCCGACAGGACAGGACTAGTTTTTGATACGCAGTATTTT. This codes for CASSSDRTGLVFDTQYF.

The J gene is TRBJ2-7, the V gene TRBV7-9, with D possibly TRBD2 on 7 matching bases. There are 13 residues in the CDR3. CDR1 SEHNR and CDR2 FQNEAQ come from the germline V gene (reference sequence). CDR3 in DNA: TGTGTAGAGCAAGGGGAGGGGGGTTACGAGCAGTACTTC. Translating it yields CVEQGEGGYEQYF.

The V call is TRBV11-2, the J call TRBJ2-7; possible D gene TRBD2, 5 bases. Germline values: CDR1 SGHAT, CDR2 FQNNGV. Trimming took 5 bases from V and 4 from J, leaving 15 bases between them. This CDR3 spans 14 amino acids. The CDR3 DNA reads as TGTGCCAGCAGCCCAGAGGGTTGGGGATACGAGCAGTACTTC. Translating it yields CASSPEGWGYEQYF. Full variable domain (rest looked up from reference TRBV11-2 and TRBJ2-7): EAGVAQSPRYKIIEKRQSVAFWCNPISGHATLYWYQQILGQGPKLLIQFQNNGVVDDSQLPKDRFSAERLKGVDSTLKIQPAKLEDSAVYLCASSPEGWGYEQYFGPGTRLTVT.

This clone was seen once. This chain connects TRBV13 to TRBJ2-1; 14 nucleotides agree with TRBD2. Germline CDR1 PRHDT, CDR2 FYEKMQ (reference sequence). V lost 3 bases, J lost 6 bases, and 10 bases stayed unmatched. CDR3 length equals 18 residues. CDR3: CASSLGLAGEGYSNEQFF. Here the CDR3 DNA reads TGTGCCAGCAGCTTGGGACTAGCGGGAGAGGGCTACAGCAATGAGCAGTTCTTC.

The chain combines TRBV5-4 with TRBJ2-1; unclear D gene. The CDR3 extends over 16 amino acids. The germline V gene has CDR1 SGHNT and CDR2 YYREEE (reference sequence). Trimming left V 0 bases short and J 0 bases short, with 10 bases between. CDR3 protein: CASSLGPGSSYNEQFF. DNA of the CDR3: TGTGCCAGCAGCTTGGGACCCGGTAGCTCCTACAATGAGCAGTTCTTC.

Judged by abundance, this clone is medium-sized. The rearrangement joins TRBV19 to TRBJ2-7, with TRBD1 matching 7 bases. The CDR3 spans 15 residues. With 5 bases clipped from V and 0 bases from J, the junction kept 7 bases outside the gene matches. Germline V gives CDR1 LNHDA, CDR2 SQIVND (reference sequence). The CDR3 spells CASSGEDRDSYEQYF. CDR3 DNA: TGTGCCAGTAGTGGAGAAGACAGGGACTCCTACGAGCAGTACTTC.

The rearrangement joins TRBV7-9 to TRBJ1-1, with D possibly matching TRBD1 (5 bases). The CDR3 totals 16 residues. The V end was cut by 6 bases, the J end by 0 bases, with 17 bases between. Germline lookup yields CDR1 SEHNR and CDR2 FQNEAQ (reference sequence). In DNA form, the CDR3 reads TGTGCCAGCAGGCCCCCCCCTGGGGGGATGAACACTGAAGCTTTCTTT. Its translation: CASRPPPGGMNTEAFF. The entire variable domain, with the rest obtained from reference TRBV7-9 and TRBJ1-1, is as follows: DTGVSQNPRHKITKRGQNVTFRCDPISEHNRLYWYRQTLGQGPEFLTYFQNEAQLEKSRLLSDRFSAERPKGSFSTLEIQRTEQGDSAMYLCASRPPPGGMNTEAFFGQGTRLTVV.